What follows are 17 T cell receptor beta chains derived from one specimen sequenced in a study of T cell responses to AZD1222 COVID-19 vaccine. Clones were read by immunoSEQ multiplex PCR, and TCRdb kept only the in-frame ones, dropping some. The sample records around 160,000 clones, about 90% being singletons. Sequenced material: peripheral blood, taken on day 0 of AZD1222 vaccination. These receptors all come from an adult in good health.

The V gene is TRBV10-3, the J gene TRBJ1-5; no firm D call. The germline V and J ends were trimmed by 7 bases and 0 bases, with 7 bases remaining between them. In germline, CDR1 is ENHRY, CDR2 SYGVKD. CDR3 length: 13 amino acids. The CDR3 spells CAITEDSNQPQHF. The CDR3, as DNA: TGTGCCATCACAGAGGATAGCAATCAGCCCCAGCATTTT.

The chain is built from TRBV11-2 and TRBJ2-5; D remains ambiguous. Deletions cut 8 bases from V and 7 bases from J, with 17 bases between. The germline gives CDR1 SGHAT, CDR2 FQNNGV. The CDR3 is 13 residues long. The CDR3 coding sequence is TGTGCCAGCGACCCGTATGGGCGAGGGACCCAGTACTTC. It yields the protein CASDPYGRGTQYF.

This chain joins TRBV5-6 and TRBJ1-6; D unresolved. V gave up 0 bases and J gave up 8 bases, with 6 bases separating them. Germline CDR1 and CDR2: SGHDT and YYEEEE. The CDR3 loop spans 13 amino acids. CDR3 DNA: TGTGCCAGCAGCTTGGTTCGGGATTCACCCCTCCACTTT. Protein: CASSLVRDSPLHF. The full variable domain, rest sourced from reference TRBV5-6 and TRBJ1-6, is DAGVTQSPTHLIKTRGQQVTLRCSPKSGHDTVSWYQQALGQGPQFIFQYYEEEERQRGNFPDRFSGHQFPNYSSELNVNALLLGDSALYLCASSLVRDSPLHFGNGTRLTVT.

This chain links TRBV20-1 with TRBJ1-1; D perhaps matches TRBD1 (5 bases). Trimming took off 6 bases at V and 0 bases at J, with 20 bases between the two ends. CDR3 size: 16 residues. CDR1 is DFQATT, CDR2 SNEGSKA, per germline (reference sequence). CDR3 DNA: TGCAGTGCCAGTCCCGGGACGCGGAGAATGAACACTGAAGCTTTCTTT. Translating it yields CSASPGTRRMNTEAFF.

The CDR3 protein is CASSLPGKNTEAFF. The DNA for the CDR3 is TGTGCCAGCAGCTTGCCAGGGAAGAACACTGAAGCTTTCTTT. The V and J genes are TRBV5-6 and TRBJ1-1, with D tentatively TRBD1 (5 bases). The CDR3 length is 14 residues. CDR1 and CDR2 (germline): SGHDT, YYEEEE. Trimming removed 1 base from V and 1 base from J, with 8 bases in between. The full variable domain, with the rest looked up from reference TRBV5-6 and TRBJ1-1, is DAGVTQSPTHLIKTRGQQVTLRCSPKSGHDTVSWYQQALGQGPQFIFQYYEEEERQRGNFPDRFSGHQFPNYSSELNVNALLLGDSALYLCASSLPGKNTEAFFGQGTRLTVV.

The chain has TRBV7-9 and TRBJ1-1, with D unresolved. CDR1 SEHNR and CDR2 FQNEAQ come from the germline V gene (reference sequence). The CDR3 totals 11 residues. Trimming cost V 3 bases and J 7 bases, with 6 bases left between them. The CDR3 reads CASSLTFEAFF. The CDR3 bases are TGTGCCAGCAGCTTGACGTTTGAAGCTTTCTTT.

The chain uses TRBV7-8 and TRBJ1-5; D gene uncertain. Germline lookup yields CDR1 SGHVS and CDR2 FQNEAQ. Trimming shortened V by 2 bases and J by 3 bases, and 8 bases separated the two germline ends. CDR3 length: 14 amino acids. The CDR3 bases are TGTGCCAGCAGCTTAAGGATCGTCAATCAGCCCCAGCATTTT. It translates to CASSLRIVNQPQHF.

The chain carries TRBV9 and TRBJ2-3, with D perhaps matching TRBD2 (7 bases). Germline lookup yields CDR1 SGDLS and CDR2 YYNGEE. Deletions cut 3 bases from V and 2 bases from J, with 16 bases between. This CDR3 spans 16 amino acids. This chain's CDR3 is CASSDWEGGATDTQYF. The CDR3 nucleotides are TGTGCCAGCAGCGATTGGGAGGGGGGGGCCACAGATACGCAGTATTTT.

Comment on this clone: One end of the junction varies from germline; a read error may be responsible. The chain combines TRBV7-7 with TRBJ2-1, with D tentatively TRBD1 (5 bases). CDR3 length equals 15 residues. Germline assignment: CDR1 SSHAT and CDR2 FNYEAQ (reference sequence). CDR3 sequence: CASSLIQGSYNEQFF. The CDR3 DNA is TGTGCTAGCAGCTTAATCCAGGGCTCCTACAATGAGCAGTTCTTC.

This clone was seen once. The genes are TRBV4-3 and TRBJ1-2; D remains unclear. V was clipped by 2 bases and J by 8 bases, with 18 bases between them. The length of the CDR3 is 15 residues. Per the germline V gene, CDR1 is LGHNA and CDR2 is YSLEER. CDR3 loop: CASSQSGPFRRGYTF. DNA for the CDR3: TGCGCCAGCAGCCAATCCGGGCCCTTCCGACGCGGCTACACCTTC.

This clone was recorded only once. The J gene is TRBJ2-3, the V gene TRBV1; the tabulated D call, TRBD1, remains unverified against the DNA. TRBV1 is a listed pseudogene. CDR3 length: 16 amino acids. Here the CDR3 reads CTSSQVGLQNGDTQYF. DNA for the CDR3: TGCACCAGCAGCCAAGTTGGGCTCCAGAATGGAGATACGCAGTATTTT.

With respect to this clone: At one end, the junction sequence differs from germline, possibly due to a read error. The CDR3 loop is CATSEGGDQQLF. In DNA form, the CDR3 reads TGTGCCACCTCGGAAGGCGGGGACCAACAACTCTTC. The chain links TRBV15 to TRBJ2-4, with D possibly being TRBD2 (6 bases). CDR3 length: 12 amino acids. Looked up from germline, CDR1 is LNHNV and CDR2 is YYDKDF (reference sequence).

In this sample, this clone turned up once. The chain uses TRBV29-1 and TRBJ1-2; D is perhaps TRBD1 (5 bases). CDR1 is SQVTM, CDR2 ANQGSEA, per germline. The CDR3 is made up of 13 amino acids. The V gene lost 7 bases and the J gene lost 3 bases, with 15 bases spanning the gap. CDR3 amino acids: CSGRWGEDYGYTF. The CDR3 DNA follows: TGCAGCGGACGCTGGGGGGAGGACTATGGCTACACCTTC.

This clone was observed a single time. The CDR3 coding sequence is TGCGCCAGCAGCTACAGGGGGACGGGTAACACCGGGGAGCTGTTTTTT. Its translation: CASSYRGTGNTGELFF. The chain is built from TRBV4-1 and TRBJ2-2; TRBD1 matches 8 bases. CDR1 and CDR2 from the germline V gene are MGHRA and YSYEKL. Unmatched junction bases numbered 7, after V lost 5 bases and J lost 2 bases. The CDR3 spans 16 residues.

This chain joins TRBV19 and TRBJ1-5; D may be TRBD1 (5 bases). V was trimmed by 5 bases and J by 4 bases, leaving 9 bases between them. The CDR3 runs to 13 residues. Germline CDR1 is LNHDA and CDR2 is SQIVND (reference sequence). In nucleotides, the CDR3 is TGTGCCAGTAGTGTCGGGGGGAATCAGCCCCAGCATTTT. It specifies CASSVGGNQPQHF. Based on the CDR3 plus reference TRBV19 and TRBJ1-5, the full variable domain is DGGITQSPKYLFRKEGQNVTLSCEQNLNHDAMYWYRQDPGQGLRLIYYSQIVNDFQKGDIAEGYSVSREKKESFPLTVTSAQKNPTAFYLCASSVGGNQPQHFGDGTRLSIL.

The chain is built from TRBV5-1 and TRBJ2-7, with 8 bases identical to TRBD1. Germline-derived CDR1 and CDR2 are SGHRS and YFSETQ. The CDR3 sequence is 14 residues long. J was trimmed by 5 bases and V by 5 bases; bases with no gene match: 9. In nucleotides, the CDR3 is TGCGCCAGCAGTCCCGGGACAGGTTACCACGAGCAGTACTTC. Amino acid sequence: CASSPGTGYHEQYF.

This sequence joins TRBV7-2 and TRBJ2-7; possibly TRBD2 for D (5 bases). The germline gives CDR1 SGHTA, CDR2 FQGNSA. V lost 0 bases and J lost 3, with 15 bases in between. The length of the CDR3 is 16 residues. Here the CDR3 DNA reads TGTGCCAGCAGCTTAGCGGCCGGGATGAGGATCTACGAGCAGTACTTC. This translates into CASSLAAGMRIYEQYF.